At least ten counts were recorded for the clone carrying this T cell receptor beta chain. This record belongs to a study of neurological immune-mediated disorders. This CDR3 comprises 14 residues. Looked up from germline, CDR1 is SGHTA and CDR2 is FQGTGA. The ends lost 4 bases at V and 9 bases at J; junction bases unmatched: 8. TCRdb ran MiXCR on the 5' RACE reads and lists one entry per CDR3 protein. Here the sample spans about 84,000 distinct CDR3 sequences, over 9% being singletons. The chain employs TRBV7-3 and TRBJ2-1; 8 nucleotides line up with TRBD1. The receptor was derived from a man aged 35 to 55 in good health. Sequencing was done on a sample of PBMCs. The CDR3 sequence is CASSSGQGEGEQFF. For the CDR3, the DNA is TGTGCCAGCAGCTCCGGACAGGGAGAAGGTGAGCAGTTCTTC.